This TCR beta chain stems from a study of prognosis after radiotherapy for stage I lung cancer. Whole-study context: A few patients had distant metastases at a median of around seven months after radiotherapy, and 15 showed no significant progression.

TCR beta CDR3 was amplified from genomic DNA by two-round multiplex PCR. With primers specific to each TRBV and TRBJ gene, the first-round PCR was performed. TCRdb re-derived calls from the multiplex PCR reads in MiXCR, one entry per CDR3 protein. The sample has around 19,000 distinct CDR3 sequences; 40% to 55% are singletons. Approximately 6 milliliters of peripheral blood were drawn at each of two time points. The CDR3 extends over 14 amino acids. The germline V gene has CDR1 SGHNT and CDR2 YENEEA. This clonotype ranks as medium-sized. This clonotype was sampled from a donor older than 45 with non-small cell lung cancer. The rearrangement links TRBV11-3 to TRBJ2-5; D not resolved. The J call is doubtful: the DNA matches TRBJ2-1 better. Sample: PBMCs, taken before or after stereotactic body radiation therapy (not recorded which). The CDR3 sequence is CASSLGGLENEQFF. For the CDR3, the DNA is TGTGCCAGCAGCTTGGGCGGCCTAGAAAATGAGCAGTTCTTC.